What follows are 13 T cell receptor beta chains derived from one specimen sequenced in a study of cytomegalovirus exposure and HLA in healthy donors. TCRdb keeps only in-frame clones here, not all; method: immunoSEQ multiplex PCR. Counted here are about 200,000 clones, roughly 77% occurring once; the ten biggest clones make up roughly 1.2%. Sequencing used PBMCs. These receptors all stem from a woman aged 25 to 39 in good health and CMV-seronegative.

The chain employs TRBV9 and TRBJ2-1; TRBD2 might be the D (6 bases). This CDR3 has 15 amino acids. CDR1 is SGDLS, CDR2 YYNGEE, per germline. The ends were cut back, 2 bases at V and 0 bases at J, with 9 bases in the middle. In nucleotides, the CDR3 is TGTGCCAGCAGCGTCTACGGGGGCTCCTACAATGAGCAGTTCTTC. This gives the protein CASSVYGGSYNEQFF.

The chain joins TRBV19 to TRBJ2-7; D gene unclear. CDR1 LNHDA and CDR2 SQIVND come from the germline V gene (reference sequence). Trimming shortened V by 6 bases and J by 3 bases, and 9 bases separated the two germline ends. The CDR3 has 12 residues. The DNA of the CDR3 is TGTGCCAGTAGGGGCAGCTTCTACGAGCAGTACTTC. As protein: CASRGSFYEQYF.

The chain has TRBV19 and TRBJ1-3; 7 bases map to TRBD1. V gave up 3 bases and J gave up 7 bases; unmatched junction bases: 3. This CDR3 has 13 amino acids. Germline assignment: CDR1 LNHDA and CDR2 SQIVND (reference sequence). The DNA of the CDR3 is TGTGCCAGTAGTATGGGACAGACCAACACCATATATTTT. Residues: CASSMGQTNTIYF.

This chain uses TRBV5-1 with TRBJ2-7; tentatively, D is TRBD2 (5 bases). From germline, CDR1 is SGHRS and CDR2 YFSETQ. V was trimmed by 0 bases and J by 5 bases, leaving 6 bases between them. CDR3 length: 12 residues. The CDR3 protein is CASSLVGDEQYF. Written as DNA, the CDR3 is TGCGCCAGCAGCTTGGTCGGGGACGAGCAGTACTTC.

The chain is built from TRBV2 and TRBJ1-5; 11 bases map to TRBD1. Germline V gene sequence: CDR1 SNHLY, CDR2 FYNNEI. The CDR3 spans 14 residues. The J segment lost 7 bases and the V segment lost 6 bases, leaving 5 bases of the junction unmatched. CDR3 nucleotides: TGTGCCAGCAGGGGGACAGGGGGATACCAGCCCCAGCATTTT. Protein: CASRGTGGYQPQHF.

V usage is TRBV6-6 and J usage is TRBJ1-2; no clear D gene. The CDR3 covers 13 residues. The germline V and J ends were trimmed by 0 bases and 8 bases, with 10 bases remaining between them. In germline, CDR1 is MNHNY, CDR2 SVGAGI (reference sequence). The CDR3 DNA reads as TGTGCCAGCAGTTACTCGAAAGAGAGGGGCTACACCTTC. The encoded protein is CASSYSKERGYTF.

The chain joins TRBV30 to TRBJ1-5, with TRBD1 identical over 7 bases. Germline CDR1 and CDR2: GTSNPN and SVGIG (reference sequence). After removal of 0 bases from V and 3 bases from J, the junction contained 5 bases not matched to a gene. This CDR3 is built from 15 residues. In nucleotides, the CDR3 is TGTGCCTGGAGTGTGGAGGGACAGCTCAATCAGCCCCAGCATTTT. Translation gives CAWSVEGQLNQPQHF.

CDR3 loop: CASSEFRSNQPQHF. DNA for the CDR3: TGTGCCAGCAGTGAATTCCGGTCCAATCAGCCCCAGCATTTT. The V and J genes are TRBV6-1 and TRBJ1-5; D remains ambiguous. The CDR3 sequence is 14 residues long. Germline V gene lookup returns CDR1 MNHNS and CDR2 SASEGT. Trimming removed 2 bases at V and 3 bases at J, with 8 bases between.

The chain is built from TRBV4-1 and TRBJ1-3; D unclear. CDR1 is MGHRA and CDR2 is YSYEKL in the germline V gene. V was pared by 0 bases and J by 2 bases, with 8 bases between. CDR3 length: 15 residues. In DNA form, the CDR3 reads TGCGCCAGCAGCCAAGATGAACGGGCTGGAAACACCATATATTTT. This gives the protein CASSQDERAGNTIYF.

This chain links TRBV30 with TRBJ1-6; possibly TRBD1 for D (5 bases). Germline loops: CDR1 GTSNPN, CDR2 SVGIG (reference sequence). The CDR3 sequence is 14 residues long. Trimming took 8 bases from V and 3 from J, leaving 14 bases between them. The CDR3 DNA reads as TGTGCCGGGACGGGAGTAAGCTATAATTCACCCCTCCACTTT. It translates to CAGTGVSYNSPLHF.

The chain's CDR3 is CASRPGGGNNEQFF. Here the CDR3 DNA reads TGCGCCAGCAGGCCCGGGGGGGGTAACAATGAGCAGTTCTTC. The chain recombines TRBV4-1 with TRBJ2-1, with 8 bases identical to TRBD2. This CDR3 spans 14 amino acids. Per germline, CDR1 MGHRA and CDR2 YSYEKL. Trimming took 6 bases from V and 5 from J; bases not matched to a gene: 6.

V and J are TRBV2 and TRBJ1-4; TRBD1 matches at 8 bases. The CDR3 runs to 14 residues. The J segment lost 7 bases and the V segment lost 6 bases, leaving 7 bases of the junction unmatched. From germline, CDR1 is SNHLY and CDR2 FYNNEI. CDR3 amino acids: CASRYGQGPEKLFF. The CDR3 nucleotides read TGTGCCAGCAGATACGGACAGGGTCCTGAAAAACTGTTTTTT.

The chain couples TRBV5-1 to TRBJ2-1; 7 nucleotides match TRBD1. Germline loops: CDR1 SGHRS, CDR2 YFSETQ. This CDR3 comprises 16 residues. The junction had 15 bases not matched to a gene; V was cut back by 4 bases and J by 8 bases. CDR3 residues: CASSAGDRSGYDEQFF. CDR3 bases: TGCGCCAGCAGCGCCGGGGACAGATCCGGCTATGATGAGCAGTTCTTC.